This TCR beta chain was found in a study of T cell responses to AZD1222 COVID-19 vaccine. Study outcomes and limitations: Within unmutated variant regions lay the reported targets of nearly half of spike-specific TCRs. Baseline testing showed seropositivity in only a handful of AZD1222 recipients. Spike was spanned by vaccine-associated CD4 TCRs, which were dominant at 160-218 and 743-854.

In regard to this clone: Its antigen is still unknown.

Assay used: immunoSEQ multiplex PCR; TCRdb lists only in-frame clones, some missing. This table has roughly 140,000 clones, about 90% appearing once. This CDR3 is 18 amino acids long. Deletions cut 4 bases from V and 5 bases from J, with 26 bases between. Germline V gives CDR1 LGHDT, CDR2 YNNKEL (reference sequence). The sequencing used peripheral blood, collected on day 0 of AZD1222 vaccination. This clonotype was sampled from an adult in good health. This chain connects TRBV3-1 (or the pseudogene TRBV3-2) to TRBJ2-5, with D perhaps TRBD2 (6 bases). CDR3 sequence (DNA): TGTGCCAGCAGCCCCCATCAGGGTTGGGGTGGGGGGACGGAGACCCAGTACTTC. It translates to CASSPHQGWGGGTETQYF.